Detailed here is one T cell receptor (beta chain). The identical CDR3 is also encoded by other nucleotide sequences in the sample. This specimen comes from a study of blood T cell repertoires in COVID-19. Study background: Material from acute and convalescent COVID-19 was sourced from the United States, Italy and Spain. Sources were T cells, B-cell-depleted T cells, or PBMCs; the material itself was cDNA or gDNA.

Germline lookup yields CDR1 SGHAT and CDR2 FQDESV (reference sequence). V lost 1 base, J lost 2 bases, and 4 bases stayed unmatched. The CDR3 contains 15 residues. In the original workflow: Scientists estimated how many nucleated cells there were by amplifying reference gene primers. The protocol was immunoSEQ multiplex PCR, while the TCRdb copy is restricted to in-frame clones and leaves out a portion. V and J calls and clone size follow that table, whereas D and trimming were derived from the DNA. The data contain about 88,000 clones, roughly nine tenths of them seen just once; the ten biggest clones take up more than 1.5%.

The sample was peripheral blood. The V and J genes are TRBV11-1 and TRBJ2-7; TRBD1 aligns across 8 bases. This sequence was found in a human donor with active COVID-19. The donor label of this sample is uncertain. Here the CDR3 reads CASSLGTGSTYEQYF. The CDR3 bases are TGTGCCAGCAGCTTAGGGACAGGGTCGACCTACGAGCAGTACTTC.